This T cell receptor (beta chain) appears in the sequencing data of a study of T cells in Graves' hyperthyroidism and ophthalmopathy. Study results and caveats: Using 13 V-J features, a model discriminated ophthalmopathy from stable hyperthyroidism. For ophthalmopathy, model prediction preceded onset by a median roughly 5.9 months.

Details on this clonotype: Antigen specificity is unknown.

The CDR3 has 17 residues. The V end was cut by 6 bases, the J end by 0 bases, with 20 bases between. The germline CDR1 and CDR2 sequences are DFQATT and SNEGSKA (reference sequence). The TCR beta CDR3 regions underwent amplification using RNA transcripts as the source. In the first-round RT-PCR of the TCR CDR3, the HTBI primer set was used. TCRdb itself ran the multiplex PCR reads through MiXCR, one entry per CDR3 protein. The table includes about 640,000 distinct CDR3 sequences, around 21% detected once. Uncontrolled infection, other autoimmune disease, pregnancy or lactation disqualified patients from enrolment.

The sequenced material came from blood. This rearrangement joins TRBV20-1 to TRBJ2-2, with a weak D call TRBD2 (6 bases). The source is a man aged 25-45 years with Graves' ophthalmopathy. The CDR3 reads CSAMGLTGAANTGELFF. For the CDR3, the DNA is TGCAGTGCGATGGGACTGACGGGAGCGGCGAACACCGGGGAGCTGTTTTTT.